These 2 T cell receptor beta chains came from one sample sequenced in a study of T cells in Graves' hyperthyroidism and ophthalmopathy. Amplification targeted TCR beta CDR3 regions from RNA transcripts. The primer set for the first-round RT-PCR of the TCR CDR3 was HTBI. In TCRdb, the multiplex PCR reads were re-called with MiXCR into one record per CDR3 protein. This table has about 500,000 distinct CDR3 sequences, more than 15% appearing once. Specimen: blood. Receptor source: a woman between 25 and 40 years old with Graves' ophthalmopathy.

This clonotype was counted at least ten times. V and J are TRBV28 and TRBJ2-7; D ambiguous. Germline V gene data show CDR1 as MDHEN and CDR2 as SYDVKM. The CDR3 covers 14 residues. The V and J ends lost 7 bases and 0 bases respectively, with 13 bases between them. The CDR3 nucleotides are TGTGCCAGCACCCTCGGGCCGGTCTCCTACGAGCAGTACTTC. It encodes CASTLGPVSYEQYF.

The gene calls are TRBV30 and TRBJ2-4; 7 bases match TRBD1. Looked up from germline, CDR1 is GTSNPN and CDR2 is SVGIG (reference sequence). This CDR3 comprises 14 residues. V was clipped by 0 bases and J by 3 bases; unmatched bases: 2. The CDR3 DNA sequence: TGTGCCTGGAGTGTTCCAGGGGGCAAAAACATTCAGTACTTC. Amino acid sequence: CAWSVPGGKNIQYF. The whole variable domain, remainder taken from reference TRBV30 and TRBJ2-4, is SQTIHQWPATLVQPVGSPLSLECTVEGTSNPNLYWYRQAAGRGLQLLFYSVGIGQISSEVPQNLSASRPQDRQFILSSKKLLLSDSGFYLCAWSVPGGKNIQYFGAGTRLSVL.